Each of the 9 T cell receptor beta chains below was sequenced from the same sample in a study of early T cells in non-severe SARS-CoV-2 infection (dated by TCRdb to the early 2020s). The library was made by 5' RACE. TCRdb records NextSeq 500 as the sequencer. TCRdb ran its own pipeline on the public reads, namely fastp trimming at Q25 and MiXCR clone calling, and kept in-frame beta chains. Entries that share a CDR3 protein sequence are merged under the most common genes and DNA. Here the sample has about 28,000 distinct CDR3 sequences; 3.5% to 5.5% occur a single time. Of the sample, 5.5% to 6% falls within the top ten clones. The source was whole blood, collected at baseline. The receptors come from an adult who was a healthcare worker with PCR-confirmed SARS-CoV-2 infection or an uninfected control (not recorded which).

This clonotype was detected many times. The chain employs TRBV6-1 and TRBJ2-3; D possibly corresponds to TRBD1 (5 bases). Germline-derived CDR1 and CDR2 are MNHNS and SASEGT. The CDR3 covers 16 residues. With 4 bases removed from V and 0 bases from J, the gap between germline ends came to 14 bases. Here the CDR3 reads CASSATGATSTDTQYF. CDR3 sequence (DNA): TGTGCCAGCAGTGCAACAGGAGCGACTAGCACAGATACGCAGTATTTT.

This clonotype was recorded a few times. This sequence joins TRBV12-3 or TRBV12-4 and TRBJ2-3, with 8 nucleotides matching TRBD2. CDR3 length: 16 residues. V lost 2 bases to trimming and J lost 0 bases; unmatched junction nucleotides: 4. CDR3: CASSLLLAGSTDTQYF. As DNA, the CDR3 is TGTGCCAGCAGTTTATTGCTAGCGGGTAGCACAGATACGCAGTATTTT.

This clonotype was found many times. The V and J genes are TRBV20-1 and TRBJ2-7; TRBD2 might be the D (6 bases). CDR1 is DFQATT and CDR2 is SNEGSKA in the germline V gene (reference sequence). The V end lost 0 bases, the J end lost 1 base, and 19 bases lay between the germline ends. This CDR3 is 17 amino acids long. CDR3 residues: CSARDLTGLLRSYEQYF. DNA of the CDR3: TGCAGTGCTAGAGATCTTACCGGACTATTGAGATCCTACGAGCAGTACTTC.

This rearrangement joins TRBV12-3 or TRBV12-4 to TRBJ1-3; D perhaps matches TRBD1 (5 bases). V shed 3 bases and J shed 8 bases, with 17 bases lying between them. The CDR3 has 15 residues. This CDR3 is CASSLGGPRADTIYF. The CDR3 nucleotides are TGTGCCAGCAGTTTGGGGGGTCCCCGGGCGGACACCATATATTTT.

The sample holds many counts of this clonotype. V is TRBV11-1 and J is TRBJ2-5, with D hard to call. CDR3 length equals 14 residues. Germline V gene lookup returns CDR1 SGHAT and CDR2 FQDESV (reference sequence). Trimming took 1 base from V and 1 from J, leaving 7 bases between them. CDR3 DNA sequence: TGTGCCAGCAGCTTAGGGCCCGTCCAAGAGACCCAGTACTTC. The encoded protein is CASSLGPVQETQYF.

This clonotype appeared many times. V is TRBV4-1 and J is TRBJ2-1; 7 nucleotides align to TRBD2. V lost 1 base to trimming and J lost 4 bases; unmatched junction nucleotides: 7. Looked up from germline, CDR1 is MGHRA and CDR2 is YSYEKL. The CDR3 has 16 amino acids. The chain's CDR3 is CASSQVSPGGYNEQFF. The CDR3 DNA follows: TGCGCCAGCAGCCAAGTCTCTCCGGGAGGATACAATGAGCAGTTCTTC.

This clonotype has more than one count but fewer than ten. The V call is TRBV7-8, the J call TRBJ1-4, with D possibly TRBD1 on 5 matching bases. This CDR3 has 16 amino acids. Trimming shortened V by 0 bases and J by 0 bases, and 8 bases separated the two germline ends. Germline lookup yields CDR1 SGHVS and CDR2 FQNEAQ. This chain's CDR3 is CASSLAPTATNEKLFF. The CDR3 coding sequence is TGTGCCAGCAGCTTAGCGCCGACAGCAACTAATGAAAAACTGTTTTTT. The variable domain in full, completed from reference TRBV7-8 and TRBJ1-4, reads GAGVSQSPRYKVAKRGQDVALRCDPISGHVSLFWYQQALGQGPEFLTYFQNEAQLDKSGLPSDRFFAERPEGSVSTLKIQRTQQEDSAVYLCASSLAPTATNEKLFFGSGTQLSVL.

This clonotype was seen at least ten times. As DNA, the CDR3 is TGTGCCAGCTCACGACAGGGGGCAACTGAAGCTTTCTTT. Translating it yields CASSRQGATEAFF. This rearrangement joins TRBV27 to TRBJ1-1; 10 bases are a match to TRBD1. The CDR3 is 13 residues long. V shed 8 bases and J 5 bases; nucleotides not matched to a gene: 5. CDR1 and CDR2 (germline): MNHEY, SMNVEV (reference sequence).

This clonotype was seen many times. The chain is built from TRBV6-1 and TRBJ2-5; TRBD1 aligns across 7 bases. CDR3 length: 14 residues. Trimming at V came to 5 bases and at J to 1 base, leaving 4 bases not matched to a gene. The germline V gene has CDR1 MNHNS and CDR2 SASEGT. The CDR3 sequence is CASSRDRAQETQYF. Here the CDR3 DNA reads TGTGCCAGCAGTAGAGACAGGGCCCAAGAGACCCAGTACTTC.